Shown below are 26 T cell receptor beta chains from a single sample sequenced in a study of monozygotic twins with cystic fibrosis. Data came from immunoSEQ multiplex PCR; TCRdb stores just in-frame clones and leaves some out. The data show roughly 20,000 clones, with 97% seen just once and less than 2% held by the top ten. The sequenced material came from blood. The receptors were sampled from a woman under 40 with cystic fibrosis.

The chain joins TRBV30 to TRBJ1-2, with a weak D call TRBD1 (5 bases). The V end was cut by 7 bases, the J end by 2 bases, with 8 bases between. This CDR3 contains 11 residues. The germline gives CDR1 GTSNPN, CDR2 SVGIG (reference sequence). The CDR3 bases are TGTGCCTCGGGACGGAACTATGGCTACACCTTC. This translates into CASGRNYGYTF.

The gene calls are TRBV27 and TRBJ1-1; D gene uncertain. V lost 5 bases and J 5 bases, leaving 33 bases between the germline ends. Germline V gene sequence: CDR1 MNHEY, CDR2 SMNVEV (reference sequence). The CDR3 covers 20 residues. In DNA form, the CDR3 reads TGTGCCAGCAGTCCGACCTTAGGAAGTATTCATGGACGGTTTAGGACTGAAGCTTTCTTT. It codes for CASSPTLGSIHGRFRTEAFF.

The chain has TRBV6-5 and TRBJ1-5; D remains unclear. The CDR3 runs to 14 residues. Trimming took 6 bases from V and 2 from J, leaving 11 bases between them. Germline V lookup: CDR1 MNHEY, CDR2 SVGAGI. Here the CDR3 reads CASRPLSGNQPQHF. Here the CDR3 DNA reads TGTGCCAGCAGGCCATTGAGTGGCAATCAGCCCCAGCATTTT.

The chain employs TRBV11-2 and TRBJ1-2; TRBD1 is a possible D gene (5 bases). Trimming cost V 0 bases and J 7 bases, with 12 bases left between them. This CDR3 is built from 14 residues. CDR1 and CDR2 from the germline V gene are SGHAT and FQNNGV. As DNA, the CDR3 is TGTGCCAGCAGCTTAGAATCGGGGCCTTCTGGCTACACCTTC. Protein product: CASSLESGPSGYTF.

In its sample, this clone was seen a few times. The rearrangement links TRBV6-1 to TRBJ2-7; 9 nucleotides match TRBD1. This CDR3 contains 14 residues. V lost 9 bases to trimming and J lost 1 base; unmatched junction nucleotides: 7. Germline values: CDR1 MNHNS, CDR2 SASEGT. CDR3 in amino acids: CASARQGDSYEQYF. Here the CDR3 DNA reads TGTGCCAGTGCGAGACAGGGGGATTCCTACGAGCAGTACTTC.

V usage is TRBV5-1 and J usage is TRBJ2-2; 10 bases match TRBD1. The germline V gene encodes CDR1 SGHRS and CDR2 YFSETQ. The CDR3 is 15 amino acids. Trimming took 0 bases from V and 6 from J; bases not matched to a gene: 2. The CDR3 coding sequence is TGCGCCAGCAGCTTGGGACAGGGGGCCTCCGGGGAGCTGTTTTTT. This sequence encodes CASSLGQGASGELFF.

The chain has TRBV18 and TRBJ1-3; tentatively, D is TRBD1 (6 bases). The ends were cut back, 1 base at V and 0 bases at J, with 13 bases in the middle. There are 17 residues in the CDR3. The germline gives CDR1 KGHSH, CDR2 LQKENI. CDR3 bases: TGTGCCAGCTCACCACTCGGGGGCTATCGCTCTGGAAACACCATATATTTT. It encodes CASSPLGGYRSGNTIYF. The full variable domain, rest sourced from reference TRBV18 and TRBJ1-3, is NAGVMQNPRHLVRRRGQEARLRCSPMKGHSHVYWYRQLPEEGLKFMVYLQKENIIDESGMPKERFSAEFPKEGPSILRIQQVVRGDSAAYFCASSPLGGYRSGNTIYFGEGSWLTVV.

V and J are TRBV4-1 and TRBJ2-3; D might be TRBD2 (5 bases). The germline V gene has CDR1 MGHRA and CDR2 YSYEKL. This CDR3 is 13 amino acids long. V dropped 3 bases and J dropped 3 bases, with 7 bases sitting between them. As DNA, the CDR3 is TGCGCCAGCAGCCAGAGGAGGACAGATACGCAGTATTTT. Residues: CASSQRRTDTQYF.

The chain combines TRBV19 with TRBJ2-5; D possibly corresponds to TRBD2 (6 bases). The CDR3 is 15 amino acids. Germline V gives CDR1 LNHDA, CDR2 SQIVND (reference sequence). V lost 5 bases, J lost 0 bases, and 13 bases lay in between. The CDR3 region is CASSWAGRNQETQYF. The CDR3 DNA is TGTGCCAGTAGTTGGGCGGGGCGAAACCAAGAGACCCAGTACTTC.

The rearrangement links TRBV6-4 to TRBJ1-2, with D perhaps TRBD1 (5 bases). V was pared by 0 bases and J by 4 bases, with 12 bases between. Germline V gene lookup returns CDR1 MRHNA and CDR2 SNTAGT. The CDR3 totals 15 residues. The CDR3 spells CASSDSSGGAYGYTF. The DNA of the CDR3 is TGTGCCAGCAGTGACTCGTCCGGGGGAGCCTATGGCTACACCTTC.

The chain employs TRBV7-2 and TRBJ2-5; D is tentatively TRBD1 or TRBD2 (5 bases each). V was clipped by 0 bases and J by 9 bases, with 14 bases between them. The CDR3 is 14 residues long. Germline V lookup: CDR1 SGHTA, CDR2 FQGNSA. The CDR3 sequence: CASSLAGASGSQYF. For the CDR3, the DNA is TGTGCCAGCAGCTTAGCCGGGGCGTCCGGGTCCCAGTACTTC.

V usage is TRBV5-1 and J usage is TRBJ2-1; 11 positions match TRBD2. CDR1 and CDR2 from the germline V gene are SGHRS and YFSETQ. Losses at the gene ends were 4 bases for V and 5 bases for J; bases not matched to a gene: 8. The CDR3 consists of 16 residues. CDR3 nucleotides: TGCGCCAGCAGCCTCCTTAGCGGGGGGGTCCACAATGAGCAGTTCTTC. It specifies CASSLLSGGVHNEQFF.

The chain uses TRBV7-2 and TRBJ1-6; D uncertain. Germline CDR1 reads SGHTA; CDR2 reads FQGNSA. The CDR3 consists of 15 residues. The V end lost 1 base, the J end lost 8 bases, and 12 bases lay between the germline ends. CDR3 bases: TGTGCCAGCAGCTTAGGTCGGGGAACCCATTCACCCCTCCACTTT. Its protein is CASSLGRGTHSPLHF.

This chain uses TRBV19 with TRBJ2-5; D ambiguous. This CDR3 is built from 11 residues. V gave up 3 bases and J gave up 3 bases, with 2 bases separating them. Germline CDR1 and CDR2: LNHDA and SQIVND (reference sequence). CDR3 sequence: CASSIEETQYF. The DNA for the CDR3 is TGTGCCAGTAGTATCGAAGAGACCCAGTACTTC.

The V and J genes are TRBV9 and TRBJ2-2, with D unresolved. V dropped 6 bases and J dropped 1 base, with 7 bases sitting between them. The V gene's germline CDR1 is SGDLS and CDR2 YYNGEE. The CDR3 totals 13 residues. CDR3 DNA: TGTGCCAGCACAAGAGAGAACACCGGGGAGCTGTTTTTT. It yields the protein CASTRENTGELFF.

The J gene is TRBJ1-5, the V gene TRBV6-1; D ambiguous. With 8 bases removed from V and 1 base from J, the gap between germline ends came to 9 bases. CDR1 and CDR2 from the germline V gene are MNHNS and SASEGT. The CDR3 runs to 13 residues. The DNA for the CDR3 is TGTGCCAGCGATAGTACGAGCAATCAGCCCCAGCATTTT. Translating gives CASDSTSNQPQHF.

This rearrangement joins TRBV19 to TRBJ2-1; perhaps TRBD2 as D (5 bases). V lost 9 bases, J lost 0 bases, and 15 bases lay in between. This CDR3 region has 15 residues. Germline CDR1 is LNHDA and CDR2 is SQIVND (reference sequence). The CDR3 sequence is CASGDRGSSYNEQFF. In nucleotides, the CDR3 is TGTGCCAGCGGTGATCGGGGAAGCTCCTACAATGAGCAGTTCTTC.

The chain couples TRBV29-1 to TRBJ2-6; D is unresolved. Trimming took 6 bases from V and 0 from J, leaving 3 bases between them. Germline CDR1 and CDR2: SQVTM and ANQGSEA. CDR3 length equals 12 residues. In nucleotides, the CDR3 is TGCAGCGTGGCCTCTGGGGCCAACGTCCTGACTTTC. Its protein is CSVASGANVLTF.

The chain is built from TRBV5-1 and TRBJ1-3; D might be TRBD1 (5 bases). CDR3 length: 14 residues. V gave up 0 bases and J gave up 3 bases, with 7 bases separating them. CDR1 is SGHRS, CDR2 YFSETQ, per germline. The CDR3 DNA reads as TGCGCCAGCAGCTTGGGGGGCGATGGAAACACCATATATTTT. Residues: CASSLGGDGNTIYF.

This chain connects TRBV5-1 to TRBJ2-2; TRBD1 matches 12 bases. Germline CDR1 reads SGHRS; CDR2 reads YFSETQ. Trimming at V came to 2 bases and at J to 7 bases, leaving 6 bases not matched to a gene. This CDR3 region has 16 residues. The CDR3 loop is CASSFPGQGAGGELFF. DNA for the CDR3: TGCGCCAGCAGCTTTCCGGGACAGGGGGCAGGCGGGGAGCTGTTTTTT.

The chain joins TRBV15 to TRBJ1-1; the D is unclear. Germline V gene data show CDR1 as LNHNV and CDR2 as YYDKDF (reference sequence). The CDR3 totals 14 residues. V was clipped by 3 bases and J by 0 bases, with 8 bases between them. The CDR3: CATSSLTMNTEAFF. The DNA for the CDR3 is TGTGCCACCAGCAGTTTAACCATGAACACTGAAGCTTTCTTT.

V gene TRBV6-6 combines with J gene TRBJ1-5; D is unclear. The CDR3 covers 14 residues. Trimming pared 2 bases from V and 4 bases from J, leaving 9 bases between. CDR1 and CDR2 from the germline V gene are MNHNY and SVGAGI (reference sequence). CDR3 in DNA: TGTGCCAGCAGTTACGAGAGCCGTAATCAGCCCCAGCATTTT. Its protein is CASSYESRNQPQHF.

This chain uses TRBV30 with TRBJ2-3; 10 bases fit TRBD2. The CDR3 runs to 14 residues. Germline assignment: CDR1 GTSNPN and CDR2 SVGIG (reference sequence). CDR3 nucleotides: TGTGCTAGGGACGGTAGCGGGGGGTCAGATACGCAGTATTTT. Translated, it gives CARDGSGGSDTQYF. Filled out from reference TRBV30 and TRBJ2-3, the complete variable domain reads SQTIHQWPATLVQPVGSPLSLECTVEGTSNPNLYWYRQAAGRGLQLLFYSVGIGQISSEVPQNLSASRPQDRQFILSSKKLLLSDSGFYLCARDGSGGSDTQYFGPGTRLTVL.

The chain is built from TRBV5-1 and TRBJ2-1, with TRBD2 as a possible D gene (5 bases). The V end was cut by 4 bases, the J end by 5 bases, with 19 bases between. This CDR3 contains 16 residues. Germline-derived CDR1 and CDR2 are SGHRS and YFSETQ. The CDR3 DNA follows: TGCGCCAGCAGCCACAGAACTAGTCGTCAGGACAATGAGCAGTTCTTC. Protein: CASSHRTSRQDNEQFF.

The genes are TRBV11-2 and TRBJ1-1; perhaps TRBD1 as D (5 bases). Germline CDR1 SGHAT, CDR2 FQNNGV. V shed 0 bases and J shed 10 bases, with 9 bases lying between them. The CDR3 runs 12 residues. DNA of the CDR3: TGTGCCAGCAGCTTAGACAGGGTAGTAGCTTTCTTT. Its protein is CASSLDRVVAFF.

This chain joins TRBV27 and TRBJ1-2; the match to TRBD1 covers 8 bases. V lost 3 bases and J lost 4; bases outside the gene matches: 4. CDR1 and CDR2 from the germline V gene are MNHEY and SMNVEV (reference sequence). The CDR3 runs 14 residues. This chain's CDR3 is CASSLAQGAYGYTF. The CDR3 DNA reads TGTGCCAGCAGTTTGGCCCAGGGGGCCTATGGCTACACCTTC.